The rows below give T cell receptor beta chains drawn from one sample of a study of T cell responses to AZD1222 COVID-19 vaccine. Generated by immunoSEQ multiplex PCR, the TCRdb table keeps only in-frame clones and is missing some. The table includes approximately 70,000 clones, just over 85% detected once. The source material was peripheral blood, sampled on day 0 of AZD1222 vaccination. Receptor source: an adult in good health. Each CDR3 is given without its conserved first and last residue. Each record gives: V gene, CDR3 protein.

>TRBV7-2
ASSPGRANYGYT
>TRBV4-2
ASSLDGKNTGELF
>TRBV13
ASSPVGGDGYT
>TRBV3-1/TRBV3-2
ASSQMTGQPQH
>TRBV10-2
ASSEEGYTEAF
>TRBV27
ASSDSLAGGQKTQF
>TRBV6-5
ASGRKGINQPQH
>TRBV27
ASSLYLSNQPQH
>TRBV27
ASSLTPSGTSSYEQY
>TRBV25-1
ASTGTRSYNEQF
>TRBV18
ASSPDRVHGYT
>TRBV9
ASSENPGQGNEKLF
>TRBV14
ASSRQQGWNSPLH
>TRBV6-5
ASSSTEVYEQY
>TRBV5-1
ASSRGPNTEAF
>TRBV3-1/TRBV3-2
ASSQGGPSDSPLH
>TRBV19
ASSMAASTDTQY
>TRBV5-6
ASSPGQGGTY
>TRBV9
ASSAFVGGESETQY
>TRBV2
ASSTRQGSTDTQY